This entry lists 23 T cell receptor beta chains sequenced from one sample in a study of PD-1 blockade in mismatch repair-deficient tumors. Sequencing used immunoSEQ multiplex PCR; TCRdb keeps in-frame clones, though not all of them. The sample yields under 50,000 clones, 77% seen once. The sample here was PBMCs, taken before pembrolizumab treatment. These receptors came from an adult with mismatch repair-deficient cancer.

The genes are TRBV5-1 and TRBJ2-2, with 9 nucleotides matching TRBD2. The germline V gene has CDR1 SGHRS and CDR2 YFSETQ. Trimming took 4 bases from V and 3 from J; bases not matched to a gene: 4. This CDR3 spans 15 amino acids. CDR3 residues: CASSVSGGYTGELFF. DNA of the CDR3: TGCGCCAGCAGCGTTAGCGGGGGATACACCGGGGAGCTGTTTTTT.

The V gene is TRBV4-1, the J gene TRBJ2-1, with 7 bases matching TRBD2. This CDR3 comprises 17 residues. Per germline, CDR1 MGHRA and CDR2 YSYEKL. V was clipped by 0 bases and J by 1 base; unmatched bases: 6. CDR3 sequence reads: CASSQDTAGASYNEQFF. CDR3 coding DNA: TGCGCCAGCAGCCAAGACACTGCGGGAGCGTCCTACAATGAGCAGTTCTTC.

J is TRBJ1-1 and V is TRBV9, with unresolved D. Germline CDR1 and CDR2: SGDLS and YYNGEE. There are 12 residues in the CDR3. V dropped 6 bases and J dropped 7 bases, with 13 bases sitting between them. As DNA, the CDR3 is TGTGCCAGCACCTCGCGGGCGGGTGAAGCTTTCTTT. This codes for CASTSRAGEAFF.

This chain uses TRBV30 with TRBJ2-1; TRBD2 matches 11 bases. Looked up from germline, CDR1 is GTSNPN and CDR2 is SVGIG (reference sequence). This CDR3 comprises 15 residues. V lost 0 bases and J lost 7; bases outside the gene matches: 5. The CDR3 loop is CAWSVLAGVSNEQFF. CDR3 nucleotide sequence: TGTGCCTGGAGTGTACTAGCGGGAGTGTCGAATGAGCAGTTCTTC. Variable domain in full (rest from reference TRBV30 and TRBJ2-1): SQTIHQWPATLVQPVGSPLSLECTVEGTSNPNLYWYRQAAGRGLQLLFYSVGIGQISSEVPQNLSASRPQDRQFILSSKKLLLSDSGFYLCAWSVLAGVSNEQFFGPGTRLTVL.

J is TRBJ2-7 and V is TRBV7-9; D unresolved. V lost 4 bases to trimming and J lost 0 bases, with 10 bases between them. This CDR3 has 14 amino acids. Per germline, CDR1 SEHNR and CDR2 FQNEAQ (reference sequence). The CDR3 coding sequence is TGTGCCAGCAGCTCGCCCGAGGACTCCTACGAGCAGTACTTC. Protein: CASSSPEDSYEQYF. The whole variable domain, remainder taken from reference TRBV7-9 and TRBJ2-7, is DTGVSQNPRHKITKRGQNVTFRCDPISEHNRLYWYRQTLGQGPEFLTYFQNEAQLEKSRLLSDRFSAERPKGSFSTLEIQRTEQGDSAMYLCASSSPEDSYEQYFGPGTRLTVT.

By proportion, this clone is medium-sized (0.01 to 0.1%). The V gene is TRBV6-4, the J gene TRBJ1-1; D uncertain. Trimming left V 3 bases short and J 0 bases short, with 11 bases between. Germline-derived CDR1 and CDR2 are MRHNA and SNTAGT. The CDR3 totals 15 residues. CDR3 loop: CASSETGQMNTEAFF. The DNA for the CDR3 is TGTGCCAGCAGTGAAACTGGCCAGATGAACACTGAAGCTTTCTTT.

This chain uses TRBV6-5 with TRBJ2-7, with D perhaps matching TRBD2 (6 bases). Trimming took 6 bases from V and 2 from J, leaving 17 bases between them. CDR1 and CDR2 (germline): MNHEY, SVGAGI. The CDR3 sequence is 15 residues long. CDR3: CASSPEGAGTYEQYF. The DNA of the CDR3 is TGTGCCAGCAGCCCGGAGGGTGCGGGGACCTACGAGCAGTACTTC.

This chain links TRBV14 with TRBJ2-7, with D possibly TRBD1 on 6 matching bases. Trimming took 4 bases from V and 4 from J, leaving 14 bases between them. The CDR3 length is 14 residues. Germline loops: CDR1 SGHDN, CDR2 FVKESK. Written as DNA, the CDR3 is TGTGCCAGCAGCCTATTCCGGGACACTTACGAGCAGTACTTC. Protein: CASSLFRDTYEQYF.

The CDR3 protein is CASSLALAGAQRDTQYF. In DNA, the CDR3 is TGTGCCAGCAGCTTGGCTCTAGCGGGAGCCCAGAGGGATACGCAGTATTTT. The chain joins TRBV5-8 to TRBJ2-3; TRBD2 aligns across 10 bases. V shed 0 bases and J 6 bases; nucleotides not matched to a gene: 10. The CDR3 length is 17 residues. Germline-derived CDR1 and CDR2 are SGHTS and YDEGEE.

The V call is TRBV5-1, the J call TRBJ2-3; 9 bases fit TRBD2. Germline CDR1 is SGHRS and CDR2 is YFSETQ. CDR3 length equals 16 residues. The ends lost 4 bases at V and 4 bases at J; junction bases unmatched: 10. CDR3 loop: CASSPAGTSSPDTQYF. As DNA, the CDR3 is TGCGCCAGCAGCCCAGCCGGGACTAGCTCCCCAGATACGCAGTATTTT.

The rearrangement uses TRBV25-1 and TRBJ2-7; TRBD1 agrees at 8 bases. V dropped 9 bases and J dropped 0; count of bases not matched to a gene: 7. Germline CDR1 reads MGHDK; CDR2 reads SYGVNS. This CDR3 region has 14 residues. CDR3 sequence reads: CASATGGSSYEQYF. CDR3 DNA sequence: TGTGCCAGTGCAACAGGGGGGAGCTCCTACGAGCAGTACTTC.

V gene TRBV7-2 combines with J gene TRBJ2-7; weak D call: TRBD1 (5 bases). Deletions cut 0 bases from V and 4 bases from J, with 10 bases between. The length of the CDR3 is 14 residues. Germline lookup yields CDR1 SGHTA and CDR2 FQGNSA. CDR3 region: CASSLAGDGYEQYF. The CDR3 DNA is TGTGCCAGCAGCTTAGCAGGGGATGGTTACGAGCAGTACTTC.

This chain connects TRBV11-2 to TRBJ1-3; tentatively, D is TRBD1 (5 bases). The CDR3 runs 16 residues. Between the trimmed V and J ends, which lost 2 bases and 0 bases, there was a span of 11 bases. The V gene's germline CDR1 is SGHAT and CDR2 FQNNGV. CDR3 in amino acids: CASSLSLGGSGNTIYF. The CDR3 nucleotides are TGTGCCAGCAGCTTATCCCTCGGGGGCTCTGGAAACACCATATATTTT.

This clone was recorded once. The chain is built from TRBV9 and TRBJ2-3; D ambiguous. CDR3 length: 11 amino acids. Trimming removed 0 bases at V and 6 bases at J, with 2 bases between. Germline CDR1 is SGDLS and CDR2 is YYNGEE. CDR3 in DNA: TGTGCCAGCAGCGTAGAGGATACGCAGTATTTT. Translation: CASSVEDTQYF.

The V call is TRBV7-8, the J call TRBJ2-1; 12 bases map to TRBD2. Germline trimming cut 1 base from V and 7 bases from J; bases unmatched to any gene: 2. This CDR3 region has 15 residues. CDR1 and CDR2 (germline): SGHVS, FQNEAQ. CDR3 sequence (DNA): TGTGCCAGCAGCTTAGGGACTAGCGGGATGAATGAGCAGTTCTTC. It codes for CASSLGTSGMNEQFF.

As for this clone: This CDR3 is also generated by other DNA sequences in the sample. CDR3 protein: CATSRDRGSSYEQYF. The CDR3 region has the DNA TGTGCCACCAGCAGAGATCGAGGGAGCTCCTACGAGCAGTACTTC. V gene TRBV15 combines with J gene TRBJ2-7; D possibly corresponds to TRBD2 (5 bases). Trimming took 0 bases from V and 0 from J, leaving 9 bases between them. The germline V gene encodes CDR1 LNHNV and CDR2 YYDKDF (reference sequence). The CDR3 covers 15 residues.

The chain uses TRBV7-9 and TRBJ1-1; no reliable D call. The V end was cut by 2 bases, the J end by 1 base, with 5 bases between. This CDR3 is 13 amino acids long. Germline CDR1 and CDR2: SEHNR and FQNEAQ (reference sequence). CDR3 nucleotides: TGTGCCAGCAGCTTACCCCAGAACACTGAAGCTTTCTTT. Its protein product is CASSLPQNTEAFF.

The chain couples TRBV7-8 to TRBJ2-1; D may be TRBD2 (5 bases). From germline, CDR1 is SGHVS and CDR2 FQNEAQ. The CDR3 sequence is 16 residues long. Trimming took off 1 base at V and 6 bases at J, with 16 bases between the two ends. DNA for the CDR3: TGTGCCAGCAGCTTAGTAGGGATCGGGGTCGCCAATGAGCAGTTCTTC. Protein sequence: CASSLVGIGVANEQFF.

This clone counts as medium-sized. CDR3 in amino acids: CASTAGLYEQYF. In nucleotides, the CDR3 is TGTGCCAGCACTGCCGGGCTTTACGAGCAGTACTTC. The rearrangement joins TRBV7-9 to TRBJ2-7; D call uncertain. The CDR3 has 12 residues. Germline V gene data show CDR1 as SEHNR and CDR2 as FQNEAQ (reference sequence). Trimming pared 7 bases from V and 4 bases from J, leaving 11 bases between.

The chain carries TRBV7-9 and TRBJ1-1, with a tentative D call TRBD1 (5 bases). With 4 bases removed from V and 10 bases from J, the gap between germline ends came to 16 bases. The germline V gene has CDR1 SEHNR and CDR2 FQNEAQ (reference sequence). The CDR3 runs 13 residues. The CDR3 spells CASSSQGNPIAFF. DNA for the CDR3: TGTGCCAGCAGCTCGCAGGGTAACCCGATAGCTTTCTTT.

V gene TRBV7-2 combines with J gene TRBJ2-7; the match to TRBD2 covers 7 bases. Trimming at V came to 4 bases and at J to 5 bases, leaving 11 bases not matched to a gene. The CDR3 is 15 residues long. Germline V gene data show CDR1 as SGHTA and CDR2 as FQGNSA. CDR3 sequence (DNA): TGTGCCAGCAGCTACGTCGGGGAGGGCCCCAACGAGCAGTACTTC. Translation: CASSYVGEGPNEQYF.

The gene calls are TRBV5-1 and TRBJ2-7; TRBD2 is a possible D gene (6 bases). Trimming pared 0 bases from V and 7 bases from J, leaving 17 bases between. Per germline, CDR1 SGHRS and CDR2 YFSETQ. The CDR3 extends over 15 amino acids. For the CDR3, the DNA is TGCGCCAGCAGCTTGGGGGGTGGACAAGGAGGGGAGCAGTACTTC. Protein: CASSLGGGQGGEQYF. The full variable domain, in which reference TRBV5-1 and TRBJ2-7 provide the parts outside the CDR3, is KAGVTQTPRYLIKTRGQQVTLSCSPISGHRSVSWYQQTPGQGLQFLFEYFSETQRNKGNFPGRFSGRQFSNSRSEMNVSTLELGDSALYLCASSLGGGQGGEQYFGPGTRLTVT.

The chain recombines TRBV6-5 with TRBJ2-5; D possibly corresponds to TRBD2 (6 bases). Trimming removed 2 bases at V and 5 bases at J, with 18 bases between. Looked up from germline, CDR1 is MNHEY and CDR2 is SVGAGI. This CDR3 spans 16 amino acids. CDR3 region: CASSYEVRAGSETQYF. CDR3 in DNA: TGTGCCAGCAGTTACGAAGTTCGAGCGGGCAGCGAGACCCAGTACTTC.